The source of this TCR beta chain is a study of T cells in Graves' hyperthyroidism and ophthalmopathy. For the study at large: Upon initial diagnosis and before any treatment, peripheral blood was collected.

The investigators amplified TCR beta CDR3 regions from RNA transcripts. HTBI primers drove first-round RT-PCR of the TCR CDR3. TCRdb passed the multiplex PCR reads through MiXCR, listing each CDR3 protein once. Of approximately 380,000 distinct CDR3 sequences detected, over 11% appear once; the ten largest clones hold 25% to 30%. Study observations and caveats: Separation of ophthalmopathy from stable hyperthyroidism was achieved by a 13 V-J model.

Thyroid ultrasound, orbital computed tomography, clinical symptoms, and serum thyroxine and TRAb underpinned diagnoses. On this clonotype: Antigen specificity is unknown.

This TCR was sampled from a man aged 50 to 60 with Graves' ophthalmopathy. The sample taken for sequencing was blood.

The CDR3 reads CASSAIHSENTEAFF. CDR3 nucleotides: TGCGCCAGCAGTGCGATCCATTCCGAGAACACTGAAGCTTTCTTT. The chain is built from TRBV10-1 and TRBJ1-1, with D unresolved. This CDR3 spans 15 amino acids. Germline loops: CDR1 WNHNN, CDR2 SYGVQD (reference sequence). Trimming took 4 bases from V and 1 from J, leaving 13 bases between them.